The next 2 T cell receptor beta chains were all read from a single sample in a study of cytomegalovirus exposure and HLA in healthy donors. The PCR was carried out with 60 Vbeta primers and 13 Jbeta primers. The repertoire was sequenced with immunoSEQ multiplex PCR; TCRdb's copy has only in-frame clones and lacks some. The sample has 150,000 to 200,000 clones; around 80% are singletons. The sequenced sample was PBMCs. These receptor sequences come from a woman aged 18-30 years in good health and CMV-seropositive.

The gene calls are TRBV12-2 and TRBJ1-2. TRBV12-2 represents a pseudogene. The CDR3 spans 17 residues. CDR3 in amino acids: CASRSALPKGVDYGYTF. As DNA, the CDR3 is TGTGCAAGTCGCTCCGCCCTCCCGAAGGGAGTTGACTATGGCTACACCTTC.

The rearrangement joins TRBV5-5 to TRBJ1-1; no firm D call. Germline-derived CDR1 and CDR2 are SGHKS and YYEKEE (reference sequence). The CDR3 has 14 amino acids. Trimming removed 2 bases from V and 6 bases from J, with 14 bases in between. The CDR3 DNA reads as TGTGCCAGCAGCTTCGGTCCCGGGAGGCCTGAAGCTTTCTTT. As protein: CASSFGPGRPEAFF. The variable domain in full, with the rest retrieved from reference TRBV5-5 and TRBJ1-1, is DAGVTQSPTHLIKTRGQQVTLRCSPISGHKSVSWYQQVLGQGPQFIFQYYEKEERGRGNFPDRFSARQFPNYSSELNVNALLLGDSALYLCASSFGPGRPEAFFGQGTRLTVV.